This T cell receptor (beta chain) was retrieved from a study of blood T cell repertoires in COVID-19. The wider study: Collection of acute and convalescent COVID-19 samples took place in the United States, Italy and Spain. The cDNA or gDNA used as material had been derived from T cells, B-cell-depleted T cells, or PBMCs.

V gave up 3 bases and J gave up 9 bases, with 13 bases separating them. The germline CDR1 and CDR2 sequences are SGHRS and YFSETQ. CDR3 size: 13 residues. Per the original methods: Amplification with reference gene primers provided the estimates of nucleated cell counts. Repertoires were generated with immunoSEQ multiplex PCR, while TCRdb's copy carries only in-frame clones and drops some. V, J and clone size reflect that table, while D and trimming were determined from the DNA. The sample carries approximately 89,000 clones, 78% recorded once. Recruited during active infection, patients (from Seattle) were subsequently followed longitudinally.

The rearrangement links TRBV5-1 to TRBJ2-1; possible D gene TRBD1, 7 bases. The sample comprised peripheral blood. The sequence came from a man between 70 and 80 years old with COVID-19, enrolled during active disease. Written as DNA, the CDR3 is TGCGCCAGCAGCTCGCCAGGGGGGAGTGAGCAGTTCTTC. It translates to CASSSPGGSEQFF.